Reported below is one T cell receptor beta chain. Its antigen is not known. The sample originates from a study of cytomegalovirus exposure and HLA in healthy donors. Study-level background: There were roughly 110 million unique TCR beta sequences, drawn from around 180 million T cells, in an earlier analysis. Broader study findings: Usually a TCR sequence was rare, but some public TCRs were found in many donors. The study flagged some 170 TCR beta chains as cytomegalovirus-associated.

Amplification used 60 Vbeta primers and 13 Jbeta primers. In the authors' workflow: Later, an analysis found about 80 million unique TCR beta chains, and 10 million to 11 million of these were shared. Clones were read by immunoSEQ multiplex PCR, and TCRdb kept only the in-frame ones, dropping some. V, J and clone size derive from that table, while D and trimming were established from the DNA sequence. The sample holds 200,000 or so clones, 84% seen once. V was trimmed by 4 bases and J by 2 bases, leaving 6 bases between them. CDR3 length: 12 residues. Per the germline V gene, CDR1 is SGHNT and CDR2 is YYREEE (reference sequence).

The sequenced sample was PBMCs. This clonotype was obtained from a woman aged 45-59 years in good health and CMV-seropositive. V gene TRBV5-4 combines with J gene TRBJ2-5; perhaps TRBD1 as D (5 bases). DNA for the CDR3: TGTGCCAGCAGCCAGGGTCAAGAGACCCAGTACTTC. As protein: CASSQGQETQYF.